These 5 T cell receptor beta chains originate from one sample sequenced in a study of blood T cells in healthy people across ages. A J-beta primer mix and a sample-barcoded 5' primer were used in a second PCR of about 6 to 12 cycles. TCRdb reprocessed the 5' RACE reads via MiXCR and lists one record per CDR3 protein. The sample consists of some 1.1 million distinct CDR3 sequences, more than 30% of them appearing once. Sequenced: blood. These receptors were taken from a man aged 18 to 30 in good health.

The chain recombines TRBV6-1 with TRBJ1-2; a weak D match, TRBD1 (6 bases). With 4 bases removed from V and 2 bases from J, the gap between germline ends came to 11 bases. The CDR3 spans 14 residues. Per germline, CDR1 MNHNS and CDR2 SASEGT. CDR3 protein: CASSVEGGNYGYTF. CDR3 nucleotide sequence: TGTGCCAGCAGTGTGGAAGGGGGAAACTATGGCTACACCTTC.

The V gene is TRBV12-3 or TRBV12-4, the J gene TRBJ1-2; D not resolved. The V end was cut by 6 bases, the J end by 8 bases, with 7 bases between. This CDR3 is 10 amino acids long. The CDR3 DNA follows: TGTGCCAGCAGCGCCCAAGGCTACACCTTC. Its translation: CASSAQGYTF.

The chain links TRBV20-1 to TRBJ2-1; maybe TRBD1 (6 bases). This CDR3 region has 13 residues. V shed 1 base and J shed 8 bases, with 12 bases lying between them. Germline CDR1 DFQATT, CDR2 SNEGSKA (reference sequence). CDR3 in amino acids: CSARASGDDEQFF. The CDR3 nucleotides read TGCAGTGCTAGAGCCTCAGGGGACGATGAGCAGTTCTTC.

V is TRBV12-3 or TRBV12-4 and J is TRBJ2-2; 9 nucleotides line up with TRBD2. The CDR3 runs 17 residues. V dropped 1 base and J dropped 3; count of bases not matched to a gene: 6. CDR3 sequence (DNA): TGTGCCAGCAGTTTAGACGGCGGGGGGGCCGACACCGGGGAGCTGTTTTTT. This sequence encodes CASSLDGGGADTGELFF.

This clonotype appeared a few times. The V gene is TRBV4-1, the J gene TRBJ1-4; TRBD1 is a possible D gene (6 bases). V lost 5 bases, J lost 8 bases, and 15 bases lay in between. The V gene's germline CDR1 is MGHRA and CDR2 YSYEKL. The CDR3 has 14 amino acids. The CDR3 protein is CASSTGTMAEKLFF. The CDR3 DNA sequence: TGCGCCAGCAGCACCGGGACAATGGCCGAAAAACTGTTTTTT.